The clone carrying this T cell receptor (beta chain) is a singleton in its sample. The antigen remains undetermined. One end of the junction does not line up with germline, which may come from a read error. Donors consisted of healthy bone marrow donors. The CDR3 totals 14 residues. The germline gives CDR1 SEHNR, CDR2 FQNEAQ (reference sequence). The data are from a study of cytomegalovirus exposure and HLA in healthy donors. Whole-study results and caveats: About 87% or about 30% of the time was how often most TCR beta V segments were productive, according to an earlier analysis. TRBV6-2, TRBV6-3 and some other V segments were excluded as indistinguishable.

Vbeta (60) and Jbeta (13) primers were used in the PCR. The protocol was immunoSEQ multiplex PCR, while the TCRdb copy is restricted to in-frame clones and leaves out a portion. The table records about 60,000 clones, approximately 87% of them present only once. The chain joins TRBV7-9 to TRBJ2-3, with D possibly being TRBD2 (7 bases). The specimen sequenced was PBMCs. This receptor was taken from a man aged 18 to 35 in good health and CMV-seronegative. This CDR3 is CASSLADGGPPRHF. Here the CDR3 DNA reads TGTGCCAGCAGCTTAGCGGACGGGGGGCCTCCTCGGCATTTT. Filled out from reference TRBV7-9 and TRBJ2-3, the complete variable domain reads DTGVSQNPRHKITKRGQNVTFRCDPISEHNRLYWYRQTLGQGPEFLTYFQNEAQLEKSRLLSDRFSAERPKGSFSTLEIQRTEQGDSAMYLCASSLADGGPPRHFGPGTRLTVL.